The present entry profiles one TCR beta chain with its context. TCRdb's table, derived via immunoSEQ multiplex PCR, lists solely in-frame clones and lacks some. Of under 50,000 clones detected, 75% to 95% appear once; the ten largest clones hold about 0.11%. This sample stems from a study of regulatory dendritic cells for organ transplantation. The CDR3 extends over 14 amino acids. The germline gives CDR1 MNHEY, CDR2 SVGAGI. V dropped 3 bases and J dropped 4 bases, with 10 bases sitting between them. Specimen: naive CD8+ T cells from blood. Subset described: CD45RA+ naive T cells. This TCR derives from a human donor in good health. The chain carries TRBV6-5 and TRBJ2-1; D uncertain. CDR3 in amino acids: CASSYRGRYNEQFF. In DNA, the CDR3 is TGTGCCAGCAGTTATCGCGGAAGGTACAATGAGCAGTTCTTC.